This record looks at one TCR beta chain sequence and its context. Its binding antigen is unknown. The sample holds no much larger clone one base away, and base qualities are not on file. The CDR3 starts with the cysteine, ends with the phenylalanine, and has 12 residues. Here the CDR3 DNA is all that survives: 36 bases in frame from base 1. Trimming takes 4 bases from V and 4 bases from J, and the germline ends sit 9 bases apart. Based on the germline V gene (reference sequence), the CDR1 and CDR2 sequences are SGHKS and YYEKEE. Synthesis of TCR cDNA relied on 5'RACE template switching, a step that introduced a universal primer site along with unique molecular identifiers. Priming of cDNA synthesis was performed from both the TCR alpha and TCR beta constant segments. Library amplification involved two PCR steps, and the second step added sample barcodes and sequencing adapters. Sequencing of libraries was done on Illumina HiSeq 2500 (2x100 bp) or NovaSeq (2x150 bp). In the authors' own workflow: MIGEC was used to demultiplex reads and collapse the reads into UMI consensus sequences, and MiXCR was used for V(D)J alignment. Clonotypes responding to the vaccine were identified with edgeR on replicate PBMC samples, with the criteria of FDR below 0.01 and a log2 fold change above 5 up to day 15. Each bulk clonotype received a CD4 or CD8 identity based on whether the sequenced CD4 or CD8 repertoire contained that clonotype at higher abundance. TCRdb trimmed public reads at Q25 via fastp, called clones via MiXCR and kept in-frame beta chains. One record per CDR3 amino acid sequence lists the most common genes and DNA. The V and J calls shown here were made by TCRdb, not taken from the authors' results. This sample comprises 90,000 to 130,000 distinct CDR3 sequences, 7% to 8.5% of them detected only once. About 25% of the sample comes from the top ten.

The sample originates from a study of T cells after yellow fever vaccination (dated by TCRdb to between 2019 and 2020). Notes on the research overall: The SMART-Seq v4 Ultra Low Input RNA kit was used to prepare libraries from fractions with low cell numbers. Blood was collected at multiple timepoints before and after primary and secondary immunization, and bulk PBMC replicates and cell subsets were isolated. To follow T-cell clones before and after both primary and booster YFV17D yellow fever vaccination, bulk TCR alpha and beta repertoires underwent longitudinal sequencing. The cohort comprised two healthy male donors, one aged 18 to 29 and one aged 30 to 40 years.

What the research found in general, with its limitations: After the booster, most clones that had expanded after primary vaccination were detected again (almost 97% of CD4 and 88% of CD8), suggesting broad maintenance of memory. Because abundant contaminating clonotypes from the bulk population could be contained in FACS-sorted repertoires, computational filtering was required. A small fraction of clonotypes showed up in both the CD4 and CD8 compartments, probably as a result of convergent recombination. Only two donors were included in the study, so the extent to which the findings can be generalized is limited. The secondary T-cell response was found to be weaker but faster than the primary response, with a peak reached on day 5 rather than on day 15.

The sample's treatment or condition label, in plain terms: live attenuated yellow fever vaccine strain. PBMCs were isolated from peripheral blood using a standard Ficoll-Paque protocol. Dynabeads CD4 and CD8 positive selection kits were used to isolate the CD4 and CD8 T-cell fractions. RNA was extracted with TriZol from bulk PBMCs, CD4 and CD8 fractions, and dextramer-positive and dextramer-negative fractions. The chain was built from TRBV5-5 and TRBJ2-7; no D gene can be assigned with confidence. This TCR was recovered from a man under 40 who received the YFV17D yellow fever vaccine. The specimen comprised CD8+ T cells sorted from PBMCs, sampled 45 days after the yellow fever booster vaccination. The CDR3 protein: CASSPTEYEQYF. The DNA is TGTGCCAGCAGCCCAACGGAATACGAGCAGTACTTC.